The clone carrying this T cell receptor beta chain has only a few counts. Its specificity is unknown. The PCR contained 60 Vbeta and 13 Jbeta primers. The method was immunoSEQ multiplex PCR; TCRdb's version includes in-frame clones alone and lacks a portion of them. This table has some 110,000 clones, 9.5% to 15% appearing once. The source of the sample is a study of cytomegalovirus exposure and HLA in healthy donors. Study results and limitations: Accurate prediction of HLA-A and HLA-B alleles (for most subjects) was reportedly achieved from TCR beta sequences. Among the most significant clusters, several appeared linked to common viral pathogens in a later analysis.

The donors were healthy bone marrow donors. V trimming: 4 bases; J trimming: 7 bases; junction bases outside the gene matches: 8. The CDR3 sequence is 16 residues long. Germline CDR1 SGHTA, CDR2 FQGNSA. This rearrangement joins TRBV7-2 to TRBJ2-7, with TRBD2 identical over 15 bases. Sequenced input: PBMCs. This sequence originates from a man aged 35 to 55 in good health and CMV-seropositive. The CDR3 coding sequence is TGTGCCAGCAGCTCGACCGGGACTAGCGGGAGGCTAGAGCAGTACTTC. Residues: CASSSTGTSGRLEQYF.